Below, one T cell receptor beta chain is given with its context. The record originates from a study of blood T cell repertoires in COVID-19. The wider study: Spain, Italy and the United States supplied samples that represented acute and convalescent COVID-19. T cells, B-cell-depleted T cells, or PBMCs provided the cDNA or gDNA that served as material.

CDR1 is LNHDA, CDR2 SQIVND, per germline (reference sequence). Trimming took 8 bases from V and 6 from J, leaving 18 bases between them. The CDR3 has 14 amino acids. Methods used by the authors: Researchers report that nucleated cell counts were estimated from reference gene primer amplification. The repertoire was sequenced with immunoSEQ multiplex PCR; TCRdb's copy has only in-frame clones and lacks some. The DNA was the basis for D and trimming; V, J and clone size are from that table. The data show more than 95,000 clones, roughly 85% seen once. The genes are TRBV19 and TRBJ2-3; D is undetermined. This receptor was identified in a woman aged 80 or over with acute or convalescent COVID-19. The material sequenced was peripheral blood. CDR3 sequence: CASSWQTRADTQYF. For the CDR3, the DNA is TGTGCCAGTTCGTGGCAGACTCGCGCGGATACGCAGTATTTT.